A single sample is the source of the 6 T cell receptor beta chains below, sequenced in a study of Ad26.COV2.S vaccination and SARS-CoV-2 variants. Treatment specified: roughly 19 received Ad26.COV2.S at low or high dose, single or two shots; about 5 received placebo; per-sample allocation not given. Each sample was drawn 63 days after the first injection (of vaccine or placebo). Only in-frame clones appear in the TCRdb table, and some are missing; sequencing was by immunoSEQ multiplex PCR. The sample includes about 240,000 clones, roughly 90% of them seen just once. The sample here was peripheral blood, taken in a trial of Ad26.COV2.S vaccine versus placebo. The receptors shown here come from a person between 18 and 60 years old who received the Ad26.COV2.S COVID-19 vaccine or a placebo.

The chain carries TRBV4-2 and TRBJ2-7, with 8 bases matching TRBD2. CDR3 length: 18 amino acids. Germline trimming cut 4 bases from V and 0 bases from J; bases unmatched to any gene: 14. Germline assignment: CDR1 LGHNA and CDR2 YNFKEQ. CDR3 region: CASSPRKLAGPYSYEQYF. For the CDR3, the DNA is TGTGCCAGCAGCCCCCGGAAGCTAGCGGGCCCCTACTCCTACGAGCAGTACTTC.

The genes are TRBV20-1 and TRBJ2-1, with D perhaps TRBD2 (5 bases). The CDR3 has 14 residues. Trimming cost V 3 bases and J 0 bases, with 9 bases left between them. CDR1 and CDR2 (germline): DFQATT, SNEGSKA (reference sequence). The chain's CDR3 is CSASLGSSYNEQFF. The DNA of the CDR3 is TGCAGTGCTAGTTTGGGGAGCTCCTACAATGAGCAGTTCTTC.

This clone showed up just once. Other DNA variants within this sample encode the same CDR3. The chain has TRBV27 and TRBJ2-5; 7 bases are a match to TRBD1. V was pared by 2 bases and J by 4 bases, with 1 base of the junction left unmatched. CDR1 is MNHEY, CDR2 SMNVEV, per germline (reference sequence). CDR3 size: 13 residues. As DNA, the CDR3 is TGTGCCAGCAGTTTAAGGGGGCGAGAGACCCAGTACTTC. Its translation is CASSLRGRETQYF.

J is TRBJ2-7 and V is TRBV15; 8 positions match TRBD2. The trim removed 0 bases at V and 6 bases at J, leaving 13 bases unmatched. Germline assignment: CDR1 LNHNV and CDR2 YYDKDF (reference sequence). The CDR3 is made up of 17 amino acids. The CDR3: CATSRDQSGSLLGEQYF. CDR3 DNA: TGTGCCACCAGCAGAGACCAGAGCGGGAGCCTCCTGGGCGAGCAGTACTTC.

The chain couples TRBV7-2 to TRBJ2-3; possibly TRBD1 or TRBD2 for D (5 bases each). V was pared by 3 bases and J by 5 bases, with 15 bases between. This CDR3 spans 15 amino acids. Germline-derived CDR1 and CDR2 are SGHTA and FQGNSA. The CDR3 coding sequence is TGTGCCAGCAGCTTGAGGGGCGTTAAGGTAGATACGCAGTATTTT. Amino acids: CASSLRGVKVDTQYF.

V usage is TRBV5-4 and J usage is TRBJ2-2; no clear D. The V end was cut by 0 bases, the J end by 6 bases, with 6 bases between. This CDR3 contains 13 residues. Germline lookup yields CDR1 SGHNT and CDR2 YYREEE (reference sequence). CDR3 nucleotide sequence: TGTGCCAGCAGCTTGGTCGGGTCCGGGGAGCTGTTTTTT. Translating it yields CASSLVGSGELFF.